Each of the 10 T cell receptor beta chains below was sequenced from the same sample in a study of T cells in Graves' hyperthyroidism and ophthalmopathy. The investigators amplified TCR beta CDR3 regions from RNA transcripts. Using the HTBI primer set, a first-round RT-PCR was run on the TCR CDR3. MiXCR was run by TCRdb on the multiplex PCR reads, yielding one entry per CDR3 protein. The data show 350,000 to 400,000 distinct CDR3 sequences, about 20% seen once. The sequenced sample was blood. These receptor sequences come from a woman under 30 with Graves' hyperthyroidism.

This clonotype has at least ten counts. This chain uses TRBV18 with TRBJ1-2, with TRBD1 matching over 11 bases. J gave up 3 bases and V 8 bases, and 5 bases lay outside the gene matches. Germline V gives CDR1 KGHSH, CDR2 LQKENI. There are 14 residues in the CDR3. In nucleotides, the CDR3 is TGTGCCAGCCGCGGACAGGGGGCTGACTATGGCTACACCTTC. Protein product: CASRGQGADYGYTF.

This clonotype has a handful of counts. The chain recombines TRBV5-4 with TRBJ2-2; weak D call: TRBD2 (6 bases). Germline assignment: CDR1 SGHNT and CDR2 YYREEE (reference sequence). Between the trimmed V and J ends, which lost 4 bases and 5 bases, there was a span of 18 bases. CDR3 length: 16 residues. In DNA, the CDR3 is TGTGCCAGCAGCATCTTCGAGGGCGGGGTGACCGGGGAGCTGTTTTTT. It specifies CASSIFEGGVTGELFF.

For this clonotype: A much larger clone lies one base from this, so it may be a read error. This is likely a read error, given that the CDR3 carries no conserved phenylalanine or tryptophan at its end. This chain links TRBV12-3 or TRBV12-4 with TRBJ2-7, with D possibly TRBD1 on 5 matching bases. V lost 3 bases and J 5 bases, leaving 14 bases between the germline ends. The CDR3 has 14 amino acids. CDR3 DNA sequence: TGTGCCAGCAGTTTTTCGGATAGGGGCGACGAGCAGTACCTC. It is translated as CASSFSDRGDEQYL.

In this sample, this clonotype turned up many times. V gene TRBV11-2 combines with J gene TRBJ1-2; D uncertain. This CDR3 contains 14 residues. The V and J ends lost 5 bases and 4 bases respectively, with 14 bases between them. Germline V gene lookup returns CDR1 SGHAT and CDR2 FQNNGV. The CDR3 sequence is CASSLLPGSYGYTF. The CDR3 coding sequence is TGTGCCAGCAGCCTCCTCCCGGGGAGCTATGGCTACACCTTC.

The chain is built from TRBV6-1 and TRBJ2-7, with D hard to call. Germline CDR1 MNHNS, CDR2 SASEGT. V lost 2 bases, J lost 3 bases, and 17 bases lay in between. This CDR3 comprises 16 residues. The CDR3 loop reads CASSELWQADRYEQYF. DNA for the CDR3: TGTGCCAGCAGTGAACTATGGCAGGCCGACCGCTACGAGCAGTACTTC.

This clonotype was seen ten or more times. The CDR3 spells CASSQESPGLNTEAFF. For the CDR3, the DNA is TGTGCCAGCAGCCAAGAAAGTCCAGGGCTGAACACTGAAGCTTTCTTT. The V gene is TRBV3-1, the J gene TRBJ1-1; TRBD1 might be the D (5 bases). V was cut by 0 bases and J by 0 bases, with 11 bases left in between. The CDR3 is made up of 16 amino acids. Germline V CDR1 and CDR2: LGHDT, YNNKEL (reference sequence).

The chain combines TRBV6-5 with TRBJ2-5; the D is unclear. The CDR3 is 17 residues long. Trimming took off 0 bases at V and 5 bases at J, with 19 bases between the two ends. Germline lookup yields CDR1 MNHEY and CDR2 SVGAGI. As DNA, the CDR3 is TGTGCCAGCAGTTACTCCCCGGTATCTAAAGGGTCGGAGACCCAGTACTTC. Protein sequence: CASSYSPVSKGSETQYF.

The chain couples TRBV6-2 or TRBV6-3 to TRBJ1-5; possible D gene TRBD1, 6 bases. The V gene's germline CDR1 is MNHEY and CDR2 SVGEGT. The CDR3 has 15 amino acids. Deletions cut 4 bases from V and 7 bases from J, with 17 bases between. In DNA form, the CDR3 reads TGTGCCAGCAGTTCAAGCGGGGGGGCAAGGCAGCCCCAGCATTTT. Translating gives CASSSSGGARQPQHF.

There are many counts of this clonotype. This chain joins TRBV6-1 and TRBJ1-5; unclear D gene. The germline CDR1 and CDR2 sequences are MNHNS and SASEGT. The CDR3 extends over 16 amino acids. V lost 2 bases, J lost 1 base, and 12 bases lay in between. The chain's CDR3 is CASSESLAWSNQPQHF. The DNA of the CDR3 is TGTGCCAGCAGTGAATCGCTAGCCTGGAGCAATCAGCCCCAGCATTTT.

The chain employs TRBV10-3 and TRBJ1-1; weak D call: TRBD1 (6 bases). This CDR3 has 13 amino acids. Trimming left V 11 bases short and J 7 bases short, with 20 bases between. CDR1 is ENHRY, CDR2 SYGVKD, per germline. The DNA of the CDR3 is TGTGCCCTACTCGGACAGAGGGGTTTTGAAGCTTTCTTT. It yields the protein CALLGQRGFEAFF.